This is a list of T cell receptor beta chains from one sample in a study of molecular identifiers for immune sequencing clone quantification. MiXCR, applied by TCRdb to the PCR reads, yields one record per CDR3 protein. The sample lists under 350,000 distinct CDR3 sequences; roughly 23% were seen once. Sequenced sample: naive CD8+ T cells from blood, with Jurkat cell RNA spiked in. The receptors were sampled from a human donor in good health. Some libraries in this study had Jurkat cell RNA spiked in. CDR3s include the opening cysteine and the closing phenylalanine or tryptophan. A D gene is named only where the DNA matches it firmly. Rows give clone size only sometimes, using once, few, many, or a class for an expanded clone.

NA	TRBV27	NA	TRBJ2-4	CASSLSGRGLAKNIQYF	TGTGCCAGCAGTTTATCGGGTCGCGGACTAGCCAAAAACATTCAGTACTTC
many	TRBV28	NA	TRBJ2-7	CASSVPWARGSYEQYF	TGTGCCAGCAGTGTACCGTGGGCTAGGGGATCCTACGAGCAGTACTTC
many	TRBV20-1	NA	TRBJ2-7	CSARDQGHEQYF	TGCAGTGCTAGAGACCAGGGCCACGAGCAGTACTTC
NA	TRBV28	TRBD2	TRBJ2-2	CASSSKTSGRSLSGELFF	TGTGCCAGCAGTTCAAAGACTAGCGGGAGGTCCCTGTCCGGGGAGCTGTTTTTT
few	TRBV19	NA	TRBJ2-7	CASSLTSQFYEQYF	TGTGCCAGTAGCCTGACGTCCCAATTCTACGAGCAGTACTTC
few	TRBV6-2/TRBV6-3	NA	TRBJ2-6	CASSYLPRTSGANVLTF	TGTGCCAGCAGTTACCTCCCTCGGACATCTGGGGCCAACGTCCTGACTTTC
few	TRBV19	NA	TRBJ1-1	CASSIWINTEAFF	TGTGCCAGTAGTATATGGATCAACACTGAAGCTTTCTTT
few	TRBV27	NA	TRBJ2-7	CASRGVRSEQYF	TGTGCCAGCAGGGGGGTCCGGTCCGAGCAGTACTTC
many	TRBV14	TRBD2	TRBJ2-1	CASSQDRSSGRYNEQFF	TGTGCCAGCAGCCAAGATCGTAGTAGCGGGAGGTACAATGAGCAGTTCTTC
many	TRBV27	NA	TRBJ2-3	CASSLSGGQDTQYF	TGTGCCAGCAGTTTATCCGGAGGGCAAGATACGCAGTATTTT
few	TRBV11-2	NA	TRBJ2-3	CASSLSRASQTDTQYF	TGTGCCAGCAGCTTAAGTCGGGCCTCCCAAACAGATACGCAGTATTTT
many	TRBV20-1	TRBD2	TRBJ2-3	CSARDLGLAGEGDTQYF	TGCAGTGCTAGAGATCTGGGACTAGCGGGAGAAGGAGATACGCAGTATTTT
many	TRBV4-3	TRBD1	TRBJ2-3	CASSQDYRDRRGYF	TGCGCCAGCAGCCAAGATTATCGGGACAGGCGAGGGTATTTT
NA	TRBV20-1	NA	TRBJ2-5	CSARDARDRTQETQYF	TGCAGTGCTAGAGATGCACGGGACCGCACCCAAGAGACCCAGTACTTC
many	TRBV7-6	TRBD1	TRBJ1-1	CASSSGTGETEAFF	TGTGCCAGCAGCTCCGGGACAGGGGAAACTGAAGCTTTCTTT
many	TRBV28	NA	TRBJ2-4	CASSLGERVLAKNIQYF	TGTGCCAGCAGTTTAGGGGAGCGGGTATTAGCCAAAAACATTCAGTACTTC
many	TRBV7-2	TRBD1	TRBJ2-7	CASSLWTGEYEQYF	TGTGCCAGCAGCTTATGGACAGGGGAATACGAGCAGTACTTC
many	TRBV14	NA	TRBJ1-1	CASSPPNRPEAFF	TGTGCCAGCAGCCCCCCTAACAGACCTGAAGCTTTCTTT
many	TRBV7-9	TRBD1	TRBJ1-1	CASSLAPGTGFTEAFF	TGTGCCAGCAGCTTAGCGCCCGGGACAGGGTTCACTGAAGCTTTCTTT
many	TRBV29-1	TRBD1	TRBJ1-2	CSARTGYGYTF	TGCAGCGCTCGGACAGGCTATGGCTACACCTTC
NA	TRBV10-3	TRBD2	TRBJ2-7	CAISDASGAYEQYF	TGTGCCATCAGTGACGCCAGCGGGGCCTACGAGCAGTACTTC
NA	TRBV4-1	NA	TRBJ2-1	CAGSQDPGRYNEQFF	TGCGCCGGCAGCCAAGATCCGGGCCGGTACAATGAGCAGTTCTTC
NA	TRBV14	TRBD2	TRBJ2-1	CASSQVPGLADYNEQFF	TGTGCCAGCAGCCAAGTTCCTGGACTAGCGGACTACAATGAGCAGTTCTTC
many	TRBV7-9	TRBD1	TRBJ1-2	CASSLVVDRVYGYTF	TGTGCCAGCAGCTTAGTAGTCGACAGGGTATATGGCTACACCTTC
NA	TRBV6-5	NA	TRBJ2-7	CASSYVQGPSYEQYF	TGTGCCAGCAGTTATGTTCAGGGGCCATCCTACGAGCAGTACTTC
NA	TRBV7-8	NA	TRBJ1-1	CASSLGGFRDTDAFF	TGTGCCAGCAGCTTAGGGGGGTTCCGGGACACTGATGCTTTCTTT
NA	TRBV7-9	NA	TRBJ2-3	CASSRDGRNTQYF	TGTGCCAGCAGCCGGGACGGACGCAATACGCAGTATTTT
NA	TRBV7-2	NA	TRBJ1-3	CASSPYPSSGNTVYF	TGTGCCAGCAGCCCCTATCCCTCCTCTGGAAACACCGTATATTTT
many	TRBV5-6	NA	TRBJ1-2	CASSRITENYGYTF	TGTGCCAGCAGCCGAATCACGGAGAACTATGGCTACACCTTC
NA	TRBV5-1	TRBD1	TRBJ2-1	CASSQTGGAFHEQFF	TGCGCCAGCAGCCAAACAGGGGGCGCATTCCATGAGCAGTTCTTC
NA	TRBV19	NA	TRBJ2-3	CASSIGGVGDTQYF	TGTGCCAGTAGTATTGGGGGAGTGGGAGATACGCAGTATTTT
many	TRBV7-9	NA	TRBJ2-7	CASSLSQGQLSEQYF	TGTGCCAGCAGCTTATCGCAGGGGCAGCTGTCCGAGCAGTACTTC
many	TRBV5-1	NA	TRBJ1-1	CASSLGAGYTEAFF	TGCGCCAGCAGCTTGGGGGCAGGGTACACTGAAGCTTTCTTT
NA	TRBV7-6	NA	TRBJ2-2	CASSSGHHTGELFF	TGTGCCAGCAGCTCGGGACACCACACCGGGGAGCTGTTTTTT
few	TRBV29-1	TRBD1	TRBJ1-1	CSVVQGARTEAFF	TGCAGCGTTGTGCAGGGGGCGCGGACTGAAGCTTTCTTT
many	TRBV29-1	NA	TRBJ2-5	CSVVHVQETQYF	TGCAGCGTTGTCCACGTCCAAGAGACCCAGTACTTC
few	TRBV29-1	NA	TRBJ2-1	CSVDGGQGSNEQFF	TGCAGCGTTGATGGGGGGCAGGGGAGCAATGAGCAGTTCTTC
NA	TRBV5-6	NA	TRBJ2-7	CASSAGTTAYEQYF	TGTGCCAGCAGCGCGGGGACAACTGCCTACGAGCAGTACTTC
few	TRBV29-1	NA	TRBJ2-6	CSVEVGNSGANVLTF	TGCAGCGTTGAAGTCGGGAACTCTGGGGCCAACGTCCTGACTTTC
many	TRBV11-1	TRBD1	TRBJ1-2	CASSPTGGSNYGYTF	TGTGCCAGCAGCCCTACAGGGGGCTCTAACTATGGCTACACCTTC
NA	TRBV6-2/TRBV6-3	NA	TRBJ2-1	CASIPSSQTYNEQFF	TGTGCCAGCATCCCCTCTTCGCAAACCTACAATGAGCAGTTCTTC
few	TRBV4-1	NA	TRBJ2-7	CASSLGQSDYEQYF	TGCGCCAGCAGCCTCGGACAGTCCGACTACGAGCAGTACTTC
many	TRBV10-3	TRBD1	TRBJ1-1	CAISDSDRAAEAFF	TGTGCCATCAGTGACTCAGACAGGGCCGCTGAAGCTTTCTTT
NA	TRBV5-4	TRBD2	TRBJ2-5	CASSSVAGSQETQHF	TGTGCCAGCAGCTCTGTAGCGGGGAGCCAAGAGACCCAGCACTTC
NA	TRBV7-2	NA	TRBJ2-7	CARRPLSLAPYF	TGTGCCCGCCGCCCCCTCTCATTAGCGCCGTACTTC
NA	TRBV7-9	NA	TRBJ2-3	CASSPHIGADTQYF	TGTGCCAGCAGCCCACACATAGGCGCAGATACGCAGTATTTT
few	TRBV29-1	NA	TRBJ1-3	CSVVGENSGNTIYF	TGCAGCGTTGTCGGTGAAAACTCTGGAAACACCATATATTTT
few	TRBV20-1	TRBD2	TRBJ2-7	CSARDRGGQSYEQYF	TGCAGTGCTAGAGATCGGGGGGGGCAATCGTACGAGCAGTACTTC